These 4 T cell receptor beta chains were all obtained from the same sample, sequenced in a study of beta chain features in type 1 diabetes. Study conclusions and caveats: Researchers report that Type 1 diabetes patients had moderately but significantly shorter TCRB CDR3s across all four CD4+ subsets.

Sequencing targeted expressed TCRB transcripts, as all isolated RNA had been reverse transcribed. Profiling relied on immunoSEQ multiplex PCR, and the TCRdb table lists in-frame clones only, not all of them. The repertoire has roughly 340,000 clones, around an eighth of them found once; the top ten carry around 0.0099%. Their antigen targets remain unknown. What was sequenced was naive CD4+ T cells from blood. The receptors were gathered from a woman younger than 35 with type 1 diabetes.

This clone occurred a few times. The rearrangement uses TRBV18 and TRBJ2-7; the match to TRBD2 covers 14 bases. V lost 0 bases, J lost 4 bases, and 5 bases stayed unmatched. The CDR3 is 17 residues long. Per the germline V gene, CDR1 is KGHSH and CDR2 is LQKENI. The CDR3 spells CASSPPGGLAGGYEQYF. DNA of the CDR3: TGTGCCAGCTCACCACCGGGTGGACTAGCGGGAGGATACGAGCAGTACTTC.

This clone was seen a handful of times. The chain employs TRBV5-1 and TRBJ1-4; TRBD1 matches 9 bases. In germline, CDR1 is SGHRS, CDR2 YFSETQ. This CDR3 region has 14 residues. J was trimmed by 5 bases and V by 4 bases; bases with no gene match: 3. The CDR3 DNA reads TGCGCCAGCAGCCGCGGGACAGGGAATGAAAAACTGTTTTTT. As protein: CASSRGTGNEKLFF.

J is TRBJ1-2 and V is TRBV30; D unclear. There are 15 residues in the CDR3. Germline V gene sequence: CDR1 GTSNPN, CDR2 SVGIG (reference sequence). V lost 0 bases and J lost 5, with 16 bases in between. This CDR3 reads CAWSVPRVAVYGYTF. The CDR3 DNA follows: TGTGCCTGGAGTGTACCAAGGGTAGCGGTTTATGGCTACACCTTC. Based on the CDR3 plus reference TRBV30 and TRBJ1-2, the full variable domain is SQTIHQWPATLVQPVGSPLSLECTVEGTSNPNLYWYRQAAGRGLQLLFYSVGIGQISSEVPQNLSASRPQDRQFILSSKKLLLSDSGFYLCAWSVPRVAVYGYTFGSGTRLTVV.

This clone came up a few times. This chain uses TRBV9 with TRBJ2-3, with 8 bases that match TRBD1. After removal of 0 bases from V and 5 bases from J, the junction contained 2 bases not matched to a gene. The germline CDR1 and CDR2 sequences are SGDLS and YYNGEE. This CDR3 comprises 14 residues. CDR3: CASSVGTGIDTQYF. The CDR3, as DNA: TGTGCCAGCAGCGTAGGGACAGGGATAGATACGCAGTATTTT.